This passage covers 14 T cell receptor beta chains from one sample sequenced in a study of vaccination and CD4 T cells after COVID-19. Sequencing of DNA taken from cultured CD4+ T cells relied on the Oncomine TCR Beta short-read assay. TCRdb ran MiXCR on the PCR reads and lists one entry per CDR3 protein. The sample includes about 17,000 distinct CDR3 sequences, 65% to 80% seen only once; the top ten take around 16%. Sample treatment: roughly 11-day PBMC culture with coronavirus spike peptide pools or control peptides (ViraFEST assay). Antigens of these TCRs are unknown. The sample comprised CD4+ T cells from blood, cultured in vitro. These receptors came from a human donor who had recovered from COVID-19.

The chain joins TRBV10-1 to TRBJ2-3, with D perhaps assigned TRBD1 or TRBD2 (6 bases each). Trimming shortened V by 3 bases and J by 4 bases, and 8 bases separated the two germline ends. The CDR3 is made up of 13 amino acids. Germline-derived CDR1 and CDR2 are WNHNN and SYGVQD (reference sequence). The CDR3 sequence: CASSDGGADTQYF. For the CDR3, the DNA is TGCGCCAGCAGTGACGGGGGCGCAGATACGCAGTATTTT.

CDR3 DNA: TGTGCCAGCTCCTCCGGCGGGCAGGGACAGCCCCAGCATTTT. Amino acid sequence: CASSSGGQGQPQHF. The gene calls are TRBV12-3 or TRBV12-4 and TRBJ1-5; D is perhaps TRBD1 (5 bases). This CDR3 comprises 14 residues. V gave up 8 bases and J gave up 7 bases, with 18 bases separating them.

The chain joins TRBV6-2 or TRBV6-3 to TRBJ1-1; possibly TRBD1 for D (5 bases). With 4 bases removed from V and 5 bases from J, the gap between germline ends came to 14 bases. CDR1 is MNHEY and CDR2 is SVGEGT in the germline V gene. The CDR3 spans 14 residues. The CDR3 DNA reads TGTGCCAGCAGTTCCCATCGGGACGTTACTGAAGCTTTCTTT. As protein: CASSSHRDVTEAFF.

This chain joins TRBV27 and TRBJ2-2; the match to TRBD2 covers 8 bases. CDR1 is MNHEY, CDR2 SMNVEV, per germline (reference sequence). The junction had 6 bases not matched to a gene; V was cut back by 6 bases and J by 6 bases. The CDR3 runs to 14 residues. CDR3 residues: CASSPSGGAGELFF. In nucleotides, the CDR3 is TGTGCCAGCAGCCCATCCGGGGGGGCCGGGGAGCTGTTTTTT.

V is TRBV19 and J is TRBJ1-3, with unresolved D. The CDR3 covers 15 residues. Germline V gene data show CDR1 as LNHDA and CDR2 as SQIVND (reference sequence). V shed 3 bases and J shed 3 bases, with 12 bases lying between them. In DNA form, the CDR3 reads TGTGCCAGTAGTATTACGGACCTAATTGGAAACACCATATATTTT. Its translation: CASSITDLIGNTIYF.

This clonotype has just a few counts. The chain combines TRBV10-1 with TRBJ2-2; D may be TRBD2 (6 bases). Trimming shortened V by 3 bases and J by 0 bases, and 14 bases separated the two germline ends. The germline V gene has CDR1 WNHNN and CDR2 SYGVQD (reference sequence). This CDR3 comprises 17 residues. CDR3 loop: CASSDPGGSSNTGELFF. For the CDR3, the DNA is TGCGCCAGCAGTGATCCCGGGGGATCATCGAACACCGGGGAGCTGTTTTTT.

The chain has TRBV6-2 or TRBV6-3 and TRBJ2-2; the D is unclear. Per the germline V gene, CDR1 is MNHEY and CDR2 is SVGEGT. Trimming left V 0 bases short and J 4 bases short, with 9 bases between. The CDR3 consists of 15 residues. The DNA for the CDR3 is TGTGCCAGCAGTTACTCTATTTACCCCACCGGGGAGCTGTTTTTT. It codes for CASSYSIYPTGELFF.

This clonotype has just a few counts. This sequence joins TRBV20-1 and TRBJ2-1, with 7 bases aligning to TRBD2. The germline V gene encodes CDR1 DFQATT and CDR2 SNEGSKA (reference sequence). V was pared by 0 bases and J by 6 bases, with 5 bases of the junction left unmatched. CDR3 length: 14 amino acids. CDR3 bases: TGCAGTGCTAGAGATGGCCGCGGGAGCAATGAGCAGTTCTTC. This translates into CSARDGRGSNEQFF.

The chain uses TRBV20-1 and TRBJ1-2; TRBD1 matches 8 bases. The trim removed 6 bases at V and 3 bases at J, leaving 6 bases unmatched. CDR1 and CDR2 from the germline V gene are DFQATT and SNEGSKA (reference sequence). CDR3 length equals 13 residues. The CDR3 DNA follows: TGCAGTGCCAGGGGGCACAGGGACTATGGCTACACCTTC. It is translated as CSARGHRDYGYTF.

The gene calls are TRBV7-2 and TRBJ1-2; 7 bases are a match to TRBD1. Germline V gene data show CDR1 as SGHTA and CDR2 as FQGNSA. V gave up 5 bases and J gave up 8 bases; unmatched junction bases: 11. This CDR3 region has 14 residues. As DNA, the CDR3 is TGTGCCAGCAGCCCCCGACAGGGAATAGGGGGCTACACCTTC. It codes for CASSPRQGIGGYTF.

This clonotype was counted between two and nine times. This chain connects TRBV6-1 to TRBJ2-7, with no clear D. The V end was cut by 5 bases, the J end by 1 base, with 9 bases between. CDR1 and CDR2 (germline): MNHNS, SASEGT. The CDR3 sequence is 13 residues long. DNA for the CDR3: TGTGCCAGCAGTCCCGGTGGATCCTACGAGCAGTACTTC. It specifies CASSPGGSYEQYF.

The chain joins TRBV21-1 to TRBJ1-6. TRBV21-1 is shown as a pseudogene. This CDR3 has 16 residues. In DNA, the CDR3 is TGTGCCAGCAGCCCATACTGGGAAGAGTGGAGTTCACCCCTCCACTTT. Translating gives CASSPYWEEWSSPLHF.

The chain has TRBV7-9 and TRBJ2-5; D is perhaps TRBD2 (7 bases). Germline assignment: CDR1 SEHNR and CDR2 FQNEAQ (reference sequence). Trimming took 2 bases from V and 5 from J, leaving 12 bases between them. This CDR3 is built from 14 residues. CDR3 loop: CASSLPEGGETQYF. The CDR3 DNA reads TGTGCCAGCAGCTTACCGGAGGGGGGGGAGACCCAGTACTTC.

This clonotype was picked up one time. J is TRBJ2-3 and V is TRBV7-8; 7 nucleotides align to TRBD1. The germline gives CDR1 SGHVS, CDR2 FQNEAQ. V was pared by 5 bases and J by 4 bases, with 12 bases of the junction left unmatched. There are 16 residues in the CDR3. In DNA, the CDR3 is TGTGCCAGCAGCCCCCCCTTCCGGACAGGCCCAGATACGCAGTATTTT. Translation gives CASSPPFRTGPDTQYF.